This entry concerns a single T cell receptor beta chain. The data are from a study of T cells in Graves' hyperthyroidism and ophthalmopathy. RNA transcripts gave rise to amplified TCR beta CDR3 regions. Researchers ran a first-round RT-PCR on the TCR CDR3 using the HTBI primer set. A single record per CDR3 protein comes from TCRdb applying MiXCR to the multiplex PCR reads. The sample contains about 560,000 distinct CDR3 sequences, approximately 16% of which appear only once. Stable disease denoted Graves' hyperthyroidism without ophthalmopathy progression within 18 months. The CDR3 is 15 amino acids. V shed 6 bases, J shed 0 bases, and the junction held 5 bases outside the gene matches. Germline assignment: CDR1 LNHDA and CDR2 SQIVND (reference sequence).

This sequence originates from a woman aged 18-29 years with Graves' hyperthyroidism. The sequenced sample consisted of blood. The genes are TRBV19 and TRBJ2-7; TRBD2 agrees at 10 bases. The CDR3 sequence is CASSISGRSSYEQYF. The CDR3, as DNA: TGTGCCAGTAGCATTAGCGGGAGGAGCTCCTACGAGCAGTACTTC.